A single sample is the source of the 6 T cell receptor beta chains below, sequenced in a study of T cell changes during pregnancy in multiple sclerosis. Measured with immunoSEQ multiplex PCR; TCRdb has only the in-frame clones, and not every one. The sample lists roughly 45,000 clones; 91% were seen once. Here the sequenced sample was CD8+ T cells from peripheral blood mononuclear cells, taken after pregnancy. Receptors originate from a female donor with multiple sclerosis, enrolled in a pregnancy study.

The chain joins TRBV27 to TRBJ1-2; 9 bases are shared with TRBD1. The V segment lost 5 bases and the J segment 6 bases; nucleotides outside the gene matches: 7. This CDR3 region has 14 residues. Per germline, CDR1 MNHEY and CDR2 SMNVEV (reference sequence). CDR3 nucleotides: TGTGCCAGCAGTCCGGGACAGGGCCTAAATGGCTACACCTTC. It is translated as CASSPGQGLNGYTF.

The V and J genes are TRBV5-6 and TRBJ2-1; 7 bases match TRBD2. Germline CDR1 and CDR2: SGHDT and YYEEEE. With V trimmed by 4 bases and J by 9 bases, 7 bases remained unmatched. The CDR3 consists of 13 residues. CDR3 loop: CASSHFSSGEQFF. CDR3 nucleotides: TGTGCCAGCAGCCACTTTTCTAGCGGTGAGCAGTTCTTC.

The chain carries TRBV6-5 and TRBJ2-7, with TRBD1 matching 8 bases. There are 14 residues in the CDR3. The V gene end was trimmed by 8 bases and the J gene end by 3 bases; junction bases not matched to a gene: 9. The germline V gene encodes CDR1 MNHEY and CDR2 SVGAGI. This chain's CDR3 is CASAKGQVGYEQYF. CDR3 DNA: TGTGCCAGCGCAAAGGGACAGGTGGGCTACGAGCAGTACTTC.

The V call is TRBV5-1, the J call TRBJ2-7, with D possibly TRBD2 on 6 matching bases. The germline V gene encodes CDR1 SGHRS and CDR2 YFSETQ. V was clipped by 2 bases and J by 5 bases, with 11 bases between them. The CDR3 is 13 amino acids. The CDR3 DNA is TGCGCCAGCAGCTTACCCGGGAGTAACGAGCAGTACTTC. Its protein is CASSLPGSNEQYF.

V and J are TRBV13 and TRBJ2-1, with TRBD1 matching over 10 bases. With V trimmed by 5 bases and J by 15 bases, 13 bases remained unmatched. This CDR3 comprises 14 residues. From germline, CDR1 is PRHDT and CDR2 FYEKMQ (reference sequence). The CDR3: CASSLSPPGQGRFF. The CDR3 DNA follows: TGTGCCAGCAGCCTCAGTCCACCGGGACAGGGGAGGTTCTTC.

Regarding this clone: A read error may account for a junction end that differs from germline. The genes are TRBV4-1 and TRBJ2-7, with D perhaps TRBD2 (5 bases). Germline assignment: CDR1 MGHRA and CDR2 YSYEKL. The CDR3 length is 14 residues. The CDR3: CASRQESGFYEQYF. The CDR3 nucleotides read TGCGCCAGCAGACAAGAATCGGGGTTCTACGAGCAGTACTTC.